This TCR beta chain came from a study of T cells expressing NK-cell markers (TCRdb year 2020). About the full investigation: Three sorted T-cell subsets (CD3+CD56+NKG2C+, CD3+CD56+NKG2C- and CD3+CD56-NKG2C+) from 7 to 9 donors had their TCR beta-chain repertoires profiled. The libraries were sequenced on Illumina HiSeq 2000/2500, MiSeq or NextSeq, producing 2 x 150 bp reads. Randomly selected healthy volunteers, three men and five women, were used as the eight sequenced donors. Among the eight sequenced donors, seven were HCMV-seropositive and one was HCMV-seronegative. Study-level results and caveats: In six donors, the dominant CD3+CD56+NKG2C+ clonotypes were found to rank among the top 10 CD8+ clonotypes and to make up roughly 1.0-7.0% of CD8+ T cells. Whether the expanded NKG2C-expressing T cell clones were specific for HCMV antigens was left unclear. Those dominant clonotypes were again the most abundant among CD3+CD56-NKG2C+ cells in a handful of donors, at 28.3-60.1%.

HCMV-specific IgG was detected in serum with a commercial ELISA kit to determine HCMV serostatus. Peripheral blood mononuclear cells were isolated from blood by Ficoll density gradient centrifugation. A remark on this clonotype: It has no known antigen specificity.

CDR1 SGHNT and CDR2 YENEEA are derived from the germline V gene. From the cysteine through the phenylalanine, the CDR3 covers 13 amino acids. Only the protein is on record. The sequencer was an Illumina HiSeq 2000. The TCR beta cDNA libraries were made using 5'RACE template switching, a step that added both a universal primer site and unique molecular identifiers. Priming for cDNA synthesis came from the TCR beta constant segment, and two successive PCR amplification steps followed. The paper's processing steps were these. MIGEC was used to demultiplex reads and group reads by UMI, and MiTCR was used to assemble and quantify clonotypes. Only TCR cDNA sequences supported by at least two reads were kept to exclude erroneous sequences. The tcR package was used for downstream repertoire analysis, and clonotypes were matched across fractions by CDR3 nucleotide sequence plus V segment. VDJmatch was used to annotate antigen specificity against VDJdb, with one amino acid substitution in CDR3 permitted. TCRdb reprocessed the reads and provides one entry for every CDR3 protein sequence; no DNA is given. In this record, the V and J calls reflect TCRdb's handling and not the investigators' own analysis. Per the sample table, the count is fewer than 400,000 distinct CDR3 sequences. The ten largest clones add up to roughly 10% of the sample.

The sequencing input was blood T cells: a sorted CD56 or NKG2C T cell subset, CD4+ or CD8+ T cells, or bulk PBMC T cells (not recorded which). This TCR was sampled from a woman aged 45-60 years in good health. Donor details come from another sample of the same person, matched by shared clones. The chain uses TRBV11-3 and TRBJ2-2; TCRdb's assignment of TRBD2 cannot be checked, as there is no DNA. The CDR3 protein sequence reads: CASRPTSDGELFF.